The source of this TCR beta chain is a study of T cell responses to AZD1222 COVID-19 vaccine. General observations from the study: CD4 TCRs linked to vaccination spanned spike, dominating at 160-218 and 743-854.

Profiled with immunoSEQ multiplex PCR; TCRdb holds only in-frame clones, not every one. Of 90,000 to 95,000 clones detected, nearly 90% appear once; the ten largest clones hold 19%. With regard to this clone: What it binds is unknown.

Germline CDR1 is KGHDR and CDR2 is SFDVKD. CDR3 length: 16 residues. The J segment lost 2 bases and the V segment lost 2 bases, leaving 7 bases of the junction unmatched. The chain couples TRBV24-1 to TRBJ2-5; 7 positions match TRBD2. Sequencing was performed on peripheral blood, taken on day 0 of AZD1222 vaccination. This TCR was sampled from an adult in good health. The CDR3 nucleotides are TGTGCCACCAGTGATTCTCCCCGGGACTATCAAGAGACCCAGTACTTC. Encoded protein: CATSDSPRDYQETQYF.